Each of the 30 T cell receptor beta chains below was sequenced from the same sample in a study of T cell changes during pregnancy in multiple sclerosis (dated by TCRdb to about 2019). The receptor library was made with the immunoSEQ multiplex PCR assay. TCRdb carries this immuneACCESS record with in-frame sequences only. Its versions omit some clonotypes, under half of them owing to an unresolved V gene in the studies checked, with the rest unexplained. The sample table lists under 110,000 clones, roughly 90% of them with a count of one. The ten largest clones add up to less than 2% of the sample. Specimen: peripheral blood, collected after pregnancy. The receptor source for this set is a female donor with multiple sclerosis, enrolled in a pregnancy study.

This chain uses TRBV5-1 with TRBJ2-1; TRBD1 is a possible D gene (5 bases). The CDR3 runs 12 residues. Trimming took off 4 bases at V and 8 bases at J, with 10 bases between the two ends. In germline, CDR1 is SGHRS, CDR2 YFSETQ. The CDR3 sequence is CASSKDRDEQFF. The CDR3, as DNA: TGCGCCAGCAGCAAAGACAGAGATGAGCAGTTCTTC. Full variable domain (rest looked up from reference TRBV5-1 and TRBJ2-1): KAGVTQTPRYLIKTRGQQVTLSCSPISGHRSVSWYQQTPGQGLQFLFEYFSETQRNKGNFPGRFSGRQFSNSRSEMNVSTLELGDSALYLCASSKDRDEQFFGPGTRLTVL.

The V gene is TRBV28, the J gene TRBJ1-1; D gene ambiguous. The V end was cut by 0 bases, the J end by 4 bases, with 6 bases between. Germline V CDR1 and CDR2: MDHEN, SYDVKM. This CDR3 is built from 13 residues. The CDR3 nucleotides read TGTGCCAGCAGTTTATGGTCAGGCACTGAAGCTTTCTTT. As protein: CASSLWSGTEAFF.

The V gene is TRBV13, the J gene TRBJ2-2, with TRBD1 identical over 8 bases. This CDR3 is built from 15 residues. Germline V CDR1 and CDR2: PRHDT, FYEKMQ (reference sequence). V gave up 5 bases and J gave up 6 bases; unmatched junction bases: 8. The CDR3 coding sequence is TGTGCCAGCAGCAAGACAGGGGAGGACCCCGGGGAGCTGTTTTTT. This encodes CASSKTGEDPGELFF.

This clone came up once. The chain couples TRBV10-3 to TRBJ2-1, with 10 bases that match TRBD2. The V segment lost 2 bases and the J segment 0 bases; nucleotides outside the gene matches: 4. The CDR3 totals 17 residues. CDR1 is ENHRY and CDR2 is SYGVKD in the germline V gene. The CDR3 DNA follows: TGTGCCATCAGTGAGACTAGCGGGGTAAGCTCCTACAATGAGCAGTTCTTC. The encoded protein is CAISETSGVSSYNEQFF.

The genes are TRBV10-3 and TRBJ1-4; D perhaps matches TRBD1 (5 bases). The CDR3 loop spans 13 amino acids. Trimming took off 6 bases at V and 8 bases at J, with 13 bases between the two ends. CDR1 is ENHRY and CDR2 is SYGVKD in the germline V gene. CDR3 loop: CAIREGAGEKLFF. The CDR3 DNA sequence: TGTGCCATCAGAGAGGGTGCAGGGGAAAAACTGTTTTTT.

The chain has TRBV9 and TRBJ2-2; no definite D call. The V gene's germline CDR1 is SGDLS and CDR2 YYNGEE. V dropped 4 bases and J dropped 7 bases, with 17 bases sitting between them. This CDR3 comprises 15 residues. CDR3 DNA: TGTGCCAGCAGCCCCCATGAGTGGTTACGCGGGGAGCTGTTTTTT. Residues: CASSPHEWLRGELFF.

The chain joins TRBV21-1 to TRBJ1-2; the table's TRBD1 call for D was not verified on the DNA. TRBV21-1 is a pseudogene. The CDR3 sequence is 17 residues long. As DNA, the CDR3 is TGTGCCAGCACTTCCTGGGCTGGACAGAGCCAAAACTATGGCTACACCTTC. Translation gives CASTSWAGQSQNYGYTF.

In this sample, this clone turned up once. The CDR3 here is CASSSLGGSGTGELFF. CDR3 in DNA: TGCGCCAGCAGCTCCCTCGGGGGATCGGGTACCGGGGAGCTGTTTTTT. The J gene is TRBJ2-2, the V gene TRBV5-1, with D possibly matching TRBD2 (6 bases). Trimming took off 3 bases at V and 5 bases at J, with 17 bases between the two ends. The CDR3 is 16 residues long. CDR1 and CDR2 (germline): SGHRS, YFSETQ.

The chain uses TRBV19 and TRBJ2-2; 7 bases fit TRBD1. V lost 6 bases and J lost 7; bases outside the gene matches: 11. The CDR3 length is 15 residues. Per germline, CDR1 LNHDA and CDR2 SQIVND (reference sequence). CDR3 protein: CASSPGTDWNGELFF. In DNA form, the CDR3 reads TGTGCCAGTAGCCCCGGGACAGATTGGAACGGGGAGCTGTTTTTT.

The chain carries TRBV6-5 and TRBJ2-3; tentatively, D is TRBD2 (6 bases). Germline loops: CDR1 MNHEY, CDR2 SVGAGI. V lost 0 bases, J lost 2 bases, and 12 bases lay in between. This CDR3 contains 16 residues. CDR3 bases: TGTGCCAGCAGTTACTCGGGGGGAGCTCCCACAGATACGCAGTATTTT. It encodes CASSYSGGAPTDTQYF.

The chain recombines TRBV30 with TRBJ2-5, with 9 nucleotides matching TRBD2. The CDR3 has 14 residues. V was pared by 3 bases and J by 4 bases, with 6 bases of the junction left unmatched. Germline V gene lookup returns CDR1 GTSNPN and CDR2 SVGIG (reference sequence). The DNA of the CDR3 is TGTGCCTGGAGAGGAGCGGGGGGATCAGAGACCCAGTACTTC. Its protein is CAWRGAGGSETQYF.

This chain connects TRBV4-1 to TRBJ2-5, with D tentatively TRBD2 (6 bases). Germline V gene sequence: CDR1 MGHRA, CDR2 YSYEKL. V lost 3 bases and J 4 bases, leaving 12 bases between the germline ends. The CDR3 is 14 amino acids. CDR3 protein: CASSHGGTGETQYF. The CDR3 DNA reads as TGCGCCAGCAGCCATGGGGGGACGGGAGAGACCCAGTACTTC.

The chain combines TRBV25-1 with TRBJ2-3; no definite D call. V gave up 3 bases and J gave up 4 bases, with 8 bases separating them. Germline V gives CDR1 MGHDK, CDR2 SYGVNS. The CDR3 runs 13 residues. Written as DNA, the CDR3 is TGTGCCAGCAGTGAGACGACTTCAGATACGCAGTATTTT. Protein: CASSETTSDTQYF.

The gene calls are TRBV5-6 and TRBJ1-2, with 8 bases aligning to TRBD1. In germline, CDR1 is SGHDT, CDR2 YYEEEE. The junction had 5 bases not matched to a gene; V was cut back by 0 bases and J by 1 base. The CDR3 runs 16 residues. Here the CDR3 DNA reads TGTGCCAGCAGCTTGGTGCGGACAGGGAATAACTATGGCTACACCTTC. Residues: CASSLVRTGNNYGYTF.

This clone was observed a single time. The V call is TRBV18, the J call TRBJ2-7; D might be TRBD2 (6 bases). CDR3 length: 16 residues. Trimming took 6 bases from V and 2 from J, leaving 20 bases between them. Germline lookup yields CDR1 KGHSH and CDR2 LQKENI. CDR3 in amino acids: CASSRGMPGVAYEQYF. The CDR3 DNA sequence: TGTGCCAGCTCGCGAGGCATGCCGGGGGTGGCCTACGAGCAGTACTTC.

This clone is a singleton in its sample. The chain combines TRBV6-6 with TRBJ2-5; D perhaps matches TRBD2 (5 bases). The CDR3 contains 14 residues. Germline-derived CDR1 and CDR2 are MNHNY and SVGAGI (reference sequence). With 0 bases removed from V and 4 bases from J, the gap between germline ends came to 9 bases. The CDR3 loop is CASSYSIGVETQYF. CDR3 nucleotide sequence: TGTGCCAGCAGTTACTCGATCGGGGTAGAGACCCAGTACTTC.

This chain joins TRBV5-6 and TRBJ1-3, with a weak D call TRBD1 (6 bases). CDR1 and CDR2 from the germline V gene are SGHDT and YYEEEE. Trimming took 1 base from V and 0 from J, leaving 11 bases between them. The CDR3 runs to 16 residues. Written as DNA, the CDR3 is TGTGCCAGCAGCTTGCGCTCAGGGGTCTCTGGAAACACCATATATTTT. This codes for CASSLRSGVSGNTIYF.

The chain combines TRBV29-1 with TRBJ2-3; 11 bases fit TRBD1. The junction had 13 bases not matched to a gene; V was cut back by 2 bases and J by 6 bases. This CDR3 has 17 amino acids. Germline loops: CDR1 SQVTM, CDR2 ANQGSEA. The chain's CDR3 is CSVEPITGTGGVDTQYF. The CDR3 bases are TGCAGCGTTGAACCTATCACCGGGACAGGGGGGGTGGATACGCAGTATTTT.

This sequence joins TRBV5-6 and TRBJ2-1; weak D call: TRBD2 (6 bases). The CDR3 consists of 13 residues. The germline gives CDR1 SGHDT, CDR2 YYEEEE. The ends were cut back, 0 bases at V and 7 bases at J, with 8 bases in the middle. CDR3 region: CASSLAGGNEQFF. The CDR3 DNA follows: TGTGCCAGCAGCTTGGCTGGGGGGAATGAGCAGTTCTTC.

The chain links TRBV28 to TRBJ1-2, with 7 positions matching TRBD1. The CDR3 is 15 amino acids. Per the germline V gene, CDR1 is MDHEN and CDR2 is SYDVKM. With V trimmed by 8 bases and J by 0 bases, 9 bases remained unmatched. CDR3 DNA: TGTGCCAGCGTTAGGGACAGCGCAGCTAACTATGGCTACACCTTC. Translation: CASVRDSAANYGYTF.

This clone has just one count. This chain connects TRBV13 to TRBJ2-3, with TRBD1 matching 7 bases. V lost 5 bases, J lost 6 bases, and 14 bases stayed unmatched. This CDR3 is built from 16 residues. CDR1 is PRHDT, CDR2 FYEKMQ, per germline (reference sequence). The chain's CDR3 is CASSDSRDRSYDTQYF. The DNA for the CDR3 is TGTGCCAGCAGCGACTCCCGGGACAGATCTTACGATACGCAGTATTTT.

This chain connects TRBV27 to TRBJ2-1; D may be TRBD2 (6 bases). Per the germline V gene, CDR1 is MNHEY and CDR2 is SMNVEV (reference sequence). The CDR3 consists of 17 residues. The V end was cut by 8 bases, the J end by 6 bases, with 26 bases between. CDR3 bases: TGTGCCAGCCGGACGGGGGTAACCCACCACCCCATCAATGAGCAGTTCTTC. This encodes CASRTGVTHHPINEQFF.

This clone was observed a single time. The chain carries TRBV15 and TRBJ1-2, with D perhaps matching TRBD1 (5 bases). Between the trimmed V and J ends, which lost 2 bases and 7 bases, there was a span of 17 bases. The CDR3 has 15 residues. CDR1 LNHNV and CDR2 YYDKDF come from the germline V gene (reference sequence). The CDR3 sequence: CATSRSRGGVVGYTF. The DNA of the CDR3 is TGTGCCACCAGCAGATCCCGGGGGGGGGTTGTTGGCTACACCTTC.

The gene calls are TRBV9 and TRBJ2-1; 14 bases line up with TRBD2. Germline assignment: CDR1 SGDLS and CDR2 YYNGEE. The CDR3 contains 19 residues. V was pared by 4 bases and J by 0 bases, with 9 bases of the junction left unmatched. Written as DNA, the CDR3 is TGTGCCAGCAGCTTCTTGACTAGCGGGGGGGTTAGCTCCTACAATGAGCAGTTCTTC. This gives the protein CASSFLTSGGVSSYNEQFF.

The chain has TRBV15 and TRBJ1-3; D possibly corresponds to TRBD1 (5 bases). Germline V gene lookup returns CDR1 LNHNV and CDR2 YYDKDF (reference sequence). V dropped 0 bases and J dropped 2 bases, with 8 bases sitting between them. The CDR3 is 15 residues long. CDR3 in DNA: TGTGCCACCAGCAGAGATTCGGGGGCTGGAAACACCATATATTTT. This codes for CATSRDSGAGNTIYF.

The chain joins TRBV5-4 to TRBJ2-1, with 13 nucleotides matching TRBD2. Germline CDR1 is SGHNT and CDR2 is YYREEE (reference sequence). CDR3 length: 20 residues. V was clipped by 3 bases and J by 0 bases; unmatched bases: 12. DNA of the CDR3: TGTGCCAGCAGCTCTAGGCCGGGACTAGCGGGACGAAGCTCCTACAATGAGCAGTTCTTC. It translates to CASSSRPGLAGRSSYNEQFF.

The chain combines TRBV9 with TRBJ2-1; D is unresolved. The germline V and J ends were trimmed by 4 bases and 8 bases, with 22 bases remaining between them. The CDR3 has 16 residues. CDR1 and CDR2 (germline): SGDLS, YYNGEE. CDR3 DNA: TGTGCCAGCAGCCCCGGCAGTTGGGCCCTTCGCGATGAGCAGTTCTTC. Protein sequence: CASSPGSWALRDEQFF.

V gene TRBV28 combines with J gene TRBJ2-7; tentatively, D is TRBD1 (6 bases). Deletions cut 5 bases from V and 2 bases from J, with 16 bases between. The CDR3 has 15 residues. Per the germline V gene, CDR1 is MDHEN and CDR2 is SYDVKM. CDR3 coding DNA: TGTGCCAGCAGTCTAGGGACAACTCGGACCTACGAGCAGTACTTC. Residues: CASSLGTTRTYEQYF.

The chain combines TRBV7-8 with TRBJ2-3; D perhaps matches TRBD1 (6 bases). The CDR3 sequence is 15 residues long. V was pared by 2 bases and J by 2 bases, with 11 bases between. The germline V gene encodes CDR1 SGHVS and CDR2 FQNEAQ. The CDR3 nucleotides are TGTGCCAGCAGCTTATATCAGGGGTTCACAGATACGCAGTATTTT. It codes for CASSLYQGFTDTQYF.

This chain links TRBV30 with TRBJ2-3; 13 nucleotides agree with TRBD2. V lost 2 bases to trimming and J lost 6 bases; unmatched junction nucleotides: 8. CDR3 length: 16 amino acids. The germline V gene encodes CDR1 GTSNPN and CDR2 SVGIG (reference sequence). The CDR3 is CAWSSGLAGPPDTQYF. The CDR3 DNA is TGTGCCTGGAGTTCGGGACTAGCGGGACCCCCGGATACGCAGTATTTT.